These T cell receptor beta chains were read from a single sample in a study of regulatory T cells in long-lasting Graves disease. MiXCR was run by TCRdb on the multiplex PCR reads, yielding one entry per CDR3 protein. The sample yields hundreds of thousands of distinct CDR3 sequences, 25% to 35% seen once. Source: peripheral blood mononuclear cells (PBMCs), taken when the disease was refractory, from a patient treated with antithyroid drugs. These receptors were obtained from a female donor with Graves disease. Each CDR3 is given with its conserved first and last residue. The D gene is left open where the match is weak. Where a row states a size, it is once, few, many or the class of an expanded clone; other rows omit it.

clone_size	v_call	d_call	j_call	cdr3_nt	cdr3_aa
few	TRBV5-1	TRBD1	TRBJ1-6	TGCGCCAGCGGCCGTTCGACAGGGGATAATTCACCCCTCCACTTT	CASGRSTGDNSPLHF
few	TRBV6-1	-	TRBJ1-1	TGTGCCAGCAGTCCCCCAACAGGGCCTAGCGCTGAAGCTTTCTTT	CASSPPTGPSAEAFF
-	TRBV11-2	-	TRBJ1-6	TGTGCCAGCAGCTCAGGCCTAGCCGATTCACCCCTCCACTTT	CASSSGLADSPLHF
-	TRBV19	-	TRBJ1-2	TGTGCCGGTATCCCCGCTGACCGCAGTTATGGCTACACCTTC	CAGIPADRSYGYTF
many	TRBV15	TRBD1	TRBJ2-5	TGTGCCACCAGCAGAGCGGGACAGGGGTTGGAGACCCAGTACTTC	CATSRAGQGLETQYF
many	TRBV28	-	TRBJ2-7	TGTGCCAGCAGGCTTACAGGGTTTAGCTCCTACGAGCAGTACTTC	CASRLTGFSSYEQYF
-	TRBV3-1	-	TRBJ2-4	TGTGCCAGCAGCATAAGCGGGCGCCAGAAAAACATTCAGTACTTC	CASSISGRQKNIQYF
-	TRBV29-1	-	TRBJ1-2	TGCAGCGGCTCACGGGAGGGTTATGGCTACACCTTC	CSGSREGYGYTF
-	TRBV28	-	TRBJ2-7	TGTGCCAGCAGTCTACTGGACGGTTACGAGCAGTACTTC	CASSLLDGYEQYF
many	TRBV2	-	TRBJ2-4	TGTGCCAGCAGTGAAGAGCGGGCGGCCAAAAACATTCAGTACTTC	CASSEERAAKNIQYF
few	TRBV15	-	TRBJ2-7	TGTGCCACCAGCAGGGGGGCTAGTAGTTTCGCATACGAGCAGTACTTC	CATSRGASSFAYEQYF